This T cell receptor beta chain emerged from a study of graft-versus-host responses after intestinal transplantation. This clone turned up a few times. Its antigen is as yet unknown. TCRdb's table, derived via immunoSEQ multiplex PCR, lists solely in-frame clones and lacks some. Among about 110,000 clones, 87% were seen once, and the ten largest hold over 0.55%. This specimen was unstimulated CD4+ T cells sorted from spleen or lymph node cells, taken before transplant. The TCR was taken from a human donor who was the organ donor for an intestinal transplant.

The CDR3 region has the DNA TGTGCCATCAGAGCCTCAGAGGCAACTAATGAAAAACTGTTTTTT. Translating gives CAIRASEATNEKLFF. The V and J genes are TRBV10-3 and TRBJ1-4; D not certain. CDR3 size: 15 residues. Germline values: CDR1 ENHRY, CDR2 SYGVKD. With 6 bases removed from V and 0 bases from J, the gap between germline ends came to 11 bases.